The 8 T cell receptor beta chains listed next were all sequenced from one sample in a study of Ad26.COV2.S vaccination and SARS-CoV-2 variants. Noted treatment: around 19 received Ad26.COV2.S at low or high dose, single or two shots; several received placebo; per-sample allocation not given. Samples came from day 63 after the first vaccine or placebo injection. Assay: immunoSEQ multiplex PCR; the TCRdb copy retains only in-frame clones and omits some. In the table there are some 390,000 clones, about 89% of which are singletons. This material consisted of peripheral blood, taken in a trial of Ad26.COV2.S vaccine versus placebo. These receptors were obtained from a person between 18 and 60 years old who received the Ad26.COV2.S COVID-19 vaccine or a placebo.

This chain uses TRBV5-1 with TRBJ2-1, with TRBD2 identical over 7 bases. There are 16 residues in the CDR3. With 3 bases clipped from V and 2 bases from J, the junction kept 8 bases outside the gene matches. CDR1 is SGHRS, CDR2 YFSETQ, per germline. In DNA form, the CDR3 reads TGCGCCAGCAGCTGGGGGAGACTAGCTACCTACAATGAGCAGTTCTTC. This codes for CASSWGRLATYNEQFF.

This chain joins TRBV20-1 and TRBJ2-5; D gene unclear. Trimming removed 5 bases from V and 2 bases from J, with 6 bases in between. Germline CDR1 is DFQATT and CDR2 is SNEGSKA (reference sequence). CDR3 length: 11 residues. This chain's CDR3 is CSAAKQETQYF. Written as DNA, the CDR3 is TGCAGTGCTGCAAAACAAGAGACCCAGTACTTC.

The chain has TRBV6-5 and TRBJ2-1; 10 nucleotides agree with TRBD2. Germline V gene sequence: CDR1 MNHEY, CDR2 SVGAGI. V trimming: 4 bases; J trimming: 10 bases; junction bases outside the gene matches: 7. The CDR3 is 14 amino acids. The CDR3 region has the DNA TGTGCCAGCAGTTTACTAGCGGGAACCAGGGAGCAGTTCTTC. Translation: CASSLLAGTREQFF.

V is TRBV7-2 and J is TRBJ2-4; 15 bases agree with TRBD2. Per the germline V gene, CDR1 is SGHTA and CDR2 is FQGNSA. This CDR3 comprises 17 residues. J gave up 8 bases and V 3 bases, and 8 bases lay outside the gene matches. CDR3 sequence reads: CASSFRTSGRGSDIQYF. CDR3 DNA sequence: TGTGCCAGCAGCTTTCGGACTAGCGGGAGGGGTAGTGACATTCAGTACTTC.

This chain uses TRBV2 with TRBJ2-6, with D perhaps matching TRBD1 (6 bases). In germline, CDR1 is SNHLY, CDR2 FYNNEI. Trimming took 2 bases from V and 0 from J, leaving 8 bases between them. The CDR3 runs 16 residues. The CDR3 DNA follows: TGTGCCAGCAGTGAATTGGACAGCTCTGGGGCCAACGTCCTGACTTTC. It encodes CASSELDSSGANVLTF.

This chain links TRBV2 with TRBJ1-2, with 7 bases lining up with TRBD1. CDR3 size: 14 residues. The V segment lost 3 bases and the J segment 4 bases; nucleotides outside the gene matches: 5. Germline V gene data show CDR1 as SNHLY and CDR2 as FYNNEI. The CDR3 nucleotides read TGTGCCAGCAGTGAGCGAGGGGGCGTCTATGGCTACACCTTC. Translation: CASSERGGVYGYTF.

The rearrangement joins TRBV5-5 to TRBJ2-7; TRBD1 matches at 8 bases. CDR1 is SGHKS and CDR2 is YYEKEE in the germline V gene (reference sequence). V was pared by 0 bases and J by 0 bases, with 8 bases of the junction left unmatched. The CDR3 runs to 17 residues. The CDR3 is CASSLGLGTGDSYEQYF. CDR3 in DNA: TGTGCCAGCAGCTTGGGATTGGGGACAGGCGACTCCTACGAGCAGTACTTC.

The rearrangement links TRBV7-2 to TRBJ2-7, with D perhaps TRBD1 or TRBD2 (5 bases each). V dropped 1 base and J dropped 1 base, with 17 bases sitting between them. The CDR3 has 17 amino acids. In germline, CDR1 is SGHTA, CDR2 FQGNSA. CDR3 in amino acids: CASSLGVWGSRSYEQYF. The CDR3 DNA reads as TGTGCCAGCAGCTTAGGGGTCTGGGGGAGTAGGTCCTACGAGCAGTACTTC.